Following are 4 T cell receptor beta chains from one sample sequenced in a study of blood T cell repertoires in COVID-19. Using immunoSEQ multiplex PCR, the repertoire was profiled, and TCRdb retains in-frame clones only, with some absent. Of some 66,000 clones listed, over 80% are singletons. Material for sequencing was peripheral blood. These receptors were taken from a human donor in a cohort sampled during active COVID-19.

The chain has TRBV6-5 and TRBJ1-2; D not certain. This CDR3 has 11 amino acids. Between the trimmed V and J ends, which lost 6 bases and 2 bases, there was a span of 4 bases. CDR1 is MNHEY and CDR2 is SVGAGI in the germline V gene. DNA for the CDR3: TGTGCCAGCAGCTCCAACTATGGCTACACCTTC. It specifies CASSSNYGYTF.

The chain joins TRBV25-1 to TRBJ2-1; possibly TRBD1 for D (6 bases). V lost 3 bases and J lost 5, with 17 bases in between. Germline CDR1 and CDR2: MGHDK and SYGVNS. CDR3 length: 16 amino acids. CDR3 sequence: CASSEAGTLGHNEQFF. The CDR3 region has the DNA TGTGCCAGCAGTGAGGCCGGGACATTAGGACACAATGAGCAGTTCTTC.

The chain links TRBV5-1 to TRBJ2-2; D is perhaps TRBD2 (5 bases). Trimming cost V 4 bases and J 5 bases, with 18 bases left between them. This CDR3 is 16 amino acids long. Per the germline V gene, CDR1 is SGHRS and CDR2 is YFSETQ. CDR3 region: CASSPTEIARTGELFF. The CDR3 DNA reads TGCGCCAGCAGCCCCACCGAGATAGCGAGAACCGGGGAGCTGTTTTTT.

The CDR3 DNA reads as TGTGCCAGTAGTATAGGCGCAGGTATAAACCTCGGGAATGGCTACACCTTC. Amino acid sequence: CASSIGAGINLGNGYTF. This chain joins TRBV19 and TRBJ1-2; D gene ambiguous. This CDR3 contains 17 residues. Trimming removed 1 base from V and 6 bases from J, with 21 bases in between. Germline-derived CDR1 and CDR2 are LNHDA and SQIVND (reference sequence). The full variable domain, in which reference TRBV19 and TRBJ1-2 provide the parts outside the CDR3, is DGGITQSPKYLFRKEGQNVTLSCEQNLNHDAMYWYRQDPGQGLRLIYYSQIVNDFQKGDIAEGYSVSREKKESFPLTVTSAQKNPTAFYLCASSIGAGINLGNGYTFGSGTRLTVV.